This T cell receptor beta chain was observed in a study of stem cell transplantation in POMP-related autoinflammatory disease. Only in-frame clones appear in the TCRdb table, and some are missing; sequencing was by immunoSEQ multiplex PCR. The sample consists of over a thousand clones, more than 80% of them appearing once. This CDR3 spans 16 amino acids. Germline V CDR1 and CDR2: KGHSH, LQKENI. Trimming took 0 bases from V and 7 from J; bases not matched to a gene: 6. Sample: CD4+ follicular helper T cells (Tfh) from PBMCs, taken before stem cell transplantation. The clonotype originates from a human donor with POMP-related autoinflammation and immune dysregulation (PRAID). J is TRBJ1-5 and V is TRBV18, with 10 nucleotides matching TRBD1. CDR3 coding DNA: TGTGCCAGCTCACCACCGGACAGGGGGGAGAGGCAGCCCCAGCATTTT. It specifies CASSPPDRGERQPQHF.